The 9 T cell receptor beta chains in this list originate from one sample, sequenced in a study of blood T cell repertoires in COVID-19. Generated by immunoSEQ multiplex PCR, the TCRdb table keeps only in-frame clones and is missing some. Of over 85,000 clones detected, around 85% appear once; the ten largest clones hold almost 3.5%. Sequencing input: peripheral blood. These receptors originate from a man aged 45-65 years with acute or convalescent COVID-19.

The V gene is TRBV11-2, the J gene TRBJ2-3; possibly TRBD2 for D (7 bases). From germline, CDR1 is SGHAT and CDR2 FQNNGV. CDR3 length: 15 amino acids. Trimming cost V 1 base and J 4 bases, with 12 bases left between them. The CDR3 DNA follows: TGTGCCAGCAGCTTAGGAGGGGGGGCGTCAGATACGCAGTATTTT. Its translation is CASSLGGGASDTQYF.

The V call is TRBV11-2, the J call TRBJ2-5; 7 nucleotides align to TRBD1. With 4 bases clipped from V and 5 bases from J, the junction kept 19 bases outside the gene matches. In germline, CDR1 is SGHAT, CDR2 FQNNGV. The CDR3 extends over 18 amino acids. In DNA form, the CDR3 reads TGTGCCAGCAGCTCCCCTCAATCGACAGGGCCTCATGGGGAGACCCAGTACTTC. Its translation is CASSSPQSTGPHGETQYF.

This rearrangement joins TRBV7-2 to TRBJ2-5, with 11 nucleotides matching TRBD1. The CDR3 runs 15 residues. Germline V lookup: CDR1 SGHTA, CDR2 FQGNSA. With V trimmed by 3 bases and J by 6 bases, 6 bases remained unmatched. The CDR3 region is CASSFRGQGDKTQYF. DNA for the CDR3: TGTGCCAGCAGCTTTCGGGGACAGGGGGATAAGACCCAGTACTTC.

The chain uses TRBV20-1 and TRBJ2-3; TRBD1 aligns across 7 bases. Germline CDR1 DFQATT, CDR2 SNEGSKA (reference sequence). The J segment lost 3 bases and the V segment lost 3 bases, leaving 6 bases of the junction unmatched. The CDR3 runs to 14 residues. Written as DNA, the CDR3 is TGCAGTGCTAGTAGACAGGGCTCGACAGATACGCAGTATTTT. As protein: CSASRQGSTDTQYF.

The J gene is TRBJ2-5, the V gene TRBV3-1 (or the pseudogene TRBV3-2), with 9 nucleotides matching TRBD2. Germline V CDR1 and CDR2: LGHDT, YNNKEL (reference sequence). The CDR3 runs to 14 residues. Trimming removed 4 bases from V and 6 bases from J; junction bases left unmatched: 6. The CDR3 region is CASSPSGAGKTQYF. In nucleotides, the CDR3 is TGTGCCAGCAGCCCTAGCGGGGCTGGAAAGACCCAGTACTTC.

The J gene is TRBJ2-5, the V gene TRBV27, with 7 bases matching TRBD2. This CDR3 is built from 14 residues. V was pared by 10 bases and J by 3 bases, with 11 bases of the junction left unmatched. Germline assignment: CDR1 MNHEY and CDR2 SMNVEV (reference sequence). DNA of the CDR3: TGTGCCATCGGGAGGTATTCGGGTGAAGAGACCCAGTACTTC. Encoded protein: CAIGRYSGEETQYF.

V usage is TRBV5-4 and J usage is TRBJ1-1; D not resolved. The CDR3 consists of 14 residues. V shed 0 bases and J shed 5 bases, with 11 bases lying between them. The germline CDR1 and CDR2 sequences are SGHNT and YYREEE (reference sequence). Here the CDR3 DNA reads TGTGCCAGCAGCTTGGTTACTGGGAGGACTGAAGCTTTCTTT. Protein: CASSLVTGRTEAFF. The full variable domain, completed using reference TRBV5-4 and TRBJ1-1, is ETGVTQSPTHLIKTRGQQVTLRCSSQSGHNTVSWYQQALGQGPQFIFQYYREEENGRGNFPPRFSGLQFPNYSSELNVNALELDDSALYLCASSLVTGRTEAFFGQGTRLTVV.

This clone was recorded a few times. The CDR3 DNA sequence: TGTGCCAGCAGCGCTAATACAGGTGGATACGAGCAGTACTTC. As protein: CASSANTGGYEQYF. This sequence joins TRBV6-5 and TRBJ2-7; tentative D call: TRBD1 (5 bases). The CDR3 is 14 residues long. Per the germline V gene, CDR1 is MNHEY and CDR2 is SVGAGI. Trimming pared 6 bases from V and 4 bases from J, leaving 16 bases between.

This clone appeared a few times. This chain uses TRBV4-3 with TRBJ1-1, with 7 bases identical to TRBD1. This CDR3 comprises 17 residues. Germline trimming cut 0 bases from V and 0 bases from J; bases unmatched to any gene: 7. CDR1 is LGHNA, CDR2 YSLEER, per germline. The CDR3 protein is CASSQDWGTVMNTEAFF. CDR3 nucleotides: TGCGCCAGCAGCCAAGATTGGGGGACAGTGATGAACACTGAAGCTTTCTTT.